Following are 26 T cell receptor beta chains from one sample sequenced in a study of regulatory and conventional T cells in RAG deficiency. The table came from immunoSEQ multiplex PCR; TCRdb's copy has only in-frame clones and leaves some out. This sample yields under 35,000 clones, of which approximately 90% are seen a single time; about 4.9% belongs to the top ten. In addition, the sample was reused for a study of regulatory T cells. Per that paper: Amplification used 52 TRBV primers and 13 TRBJ primers.

The source material was CD8+ T cells sorted from blood. All receptors derive from a human donor in good health.

J is TRBJ2-5 and V is TRBV19; TRBD1 aligns across 7 bases. V was pared by 9 bases and J by 5 bases, with 6 bases of the junction left unmatched. Germline-derived CDR1 and CDR2 are LNHDA and SQIVND (reference sequence). The CDR3 is made up of 12 amino acids. In DNA form, the CDR3 reads TGTGCCAGCGGACAGGCGCCTGAGACCCAGTACTTC. This gives the protein CASGQAPETQYF.

CDR3 nucleotides: TGTGCCAGCAGCCCGAAACTCACTAGCGGGAGGATCTACGAGCAGTACTTC. Amino acids: CASSPKLTSGRIYEQYF. This chain links TRBV7-9 with TRBJ2-7, with TRBD2 matching over 12 bases. Unmatched junction bases numbered 11, after V lost 5 bases and J lost 3 bases. The CDR3 is 17 residues long. Germline values: CDR1 SEHNR, CDR2 FQNEAQ (reference sequence).

This clone was seen a single time. The chain links TRBV27 to TRBJ2-3; D possibly corresponds to TRBD1 (5 bases). Trimming stripped 4 bases from V and 6 bases from J, with 23 bases between. Germline CDR1 and CDR2: MNHEY and SMNVEV (reference sequence). This CDR3 contains 17 residues. The CDR3 DNA is TGTGCCAGCAGTTCTCCCGGCTATTTGGTAGGGGTGGATACGCAGTATTTT. This codes for CASSSPGYLVGVDTQYF.

The genes are TRBV20-1 and TRBJ2-2; D remains ambiguous. The germline CDR1 and CDR2 sequences are DFQATT and SNEGSKA (reference sequence). There are 11 residues in the CDR3. V was clipped by 3 bases and J by 5 bases, with 4 bases between them. The DNA for the CDR3 is TGCAGTGCTAGGGGGACCGGGGAGCTGTTTTTT. It specifies CSARGTGELFF.

This clone was detected once. The chain is built from TRBV7-3 and TRBJ2-4; 7 positions match TRBD1. This CDR3 is built from 16 residues. Trimming at V came to 4 bases and at J to 5 bases, leaving 11 bases not matched to a gene. Germline CDR1 is SGHTA and CDR2 is FQGTGA. CDR3 loop: CASSSPVGTVQNIQYF. CDR3 in DNA: TGTGCCAGCAGCTCTCCGGTGGGGACAGTCCAAAACATTCAGTACTTC.

This clone has just one count. The chain employs TRBV29-1 and TRBJ1-2; D is ambiguous. The CDR3 runs 17 residues. CDR1 and CDR2 from the germline V gene are SQVTM and ANQGSEA. V was clipped by 0 bases and J by 5 bases, with 22 bases between them. The chain's CDR3 is CSVEDRVDIPPGYGYTF. The CDR3 DNA reads TGCAGCGTTGAAGATCGGGTTGACATCCCCCCAGGTTATGGCTACACCTTC.

This chain uses TRBV7-9 with TRBJ2-7; D might be TRBD1 (5 bases). CDR1 is SEHNR, CDR2 FQNEAQ, per germline (reference sequence). V lost 5 bases and J 0 bases, leaving 14 bases between the germline ends. This CDR3 is 15 amino acids long. CDR3 DNA: TGTGCCAGCAGCGCCCCAGGGCTTAGCTCCTACGAGCAGTACTTC. Encoded protein: CASSAPGLSSYEQYF.

The chain uses TRBV28 and TRBJ2-3; 8 positions match TRBD2. V trimming: 2 bases; J trimming: 2 bases; junction bases outside the gene matches: 15. The CDR3 extends over 19 amino acids. Germline CDR1 reads MDHEN; CDR2 reads SYDVKM. CDR3 region: CASSLDPRSAGEPTDTQYF. CDR3 coding DNA: TGTGCCAGCAGTTTAGACCCTCGTTCAGCGGGGGAGCCCACAGATACGCAGTATTTT. The variable domain in full, completed from reference TRBV28 and TRBJ2-3, reads DVKVTQSSRYLVKRTGEKVFLECVQDMDHENMFWYRQDPGLGLRLIYFSYDVKMKEKGDIPEGYSVSREKKERFSLILESASTNQTSMYLCASSLDPRSAGEPTDTQYFGPGTRLTVL.

CDR3: CASSPPGEMNTEAFF. The CDR3 DNA reads TGTGCCAGCAGTCCACCGGGGGAAATGAACACTGAAGCTTTCTTT. This sequence joins TRBV6-5 and TRBJ1-1, with a tentative D call TRBD1 (5 bases). V lost 5 bases and J 0 bases, leaving 13 bases between the germline ends. This CDR3 contains 15 residues. Germline values: CDR1 MNHEY, CDR2 SVGAGI.

The DNA for the CDR3 is TGTGCCAGCAGCTTAGCGCCAACGAACTATGGCTACACCTTC. It is translated as CASSLAPTNYGYTF. The J gene is TRBJ1-2, the V gene TRBV7-9, with D hard to call. Trimming left V 0 bases short and J 2 bases short, with 7 bases between. The CDR3 is 14 amino acids. Germline-derived CDR1 and CDR2 are SEHNR and FQNEAQ (reference sequence).

V usage is TRBV30 and J usage is TRBJ1-4, with a possible D match to TRBD1 (6 bases). Germline-derived CDR1 and CDR2 are GTSNPN and SVGIG (reference sequence). With 0 bases removed from V and 3 bases from J, the gap between germline ends came to 11 bases. The CDR3 runs to 15 residues. In nucleotides, the CDR3 is TGTGCCTGGAGTGTATTGGCAGGGGCTAATGAAAAACTGTTTTTT. Translating gives CAWSVLAGANEKLFF.

The chain couples TRBV30 to TRBJ2-2; no firm D call. Trimming took off 2 bases at V and 4 bases at J, with 14 bases between the two ends. The CDR3 spans 15 residues. CDR1 is GTSNPN and CDR2 is SVGIG in the germline V gene (reference sequence). The chain's CDR3 is CAWSLGRPGTGELFF. In nucleotides, the CDR3 is TGTGCCTGGAGTTTAGGACGACCGGGCACCGGGGAGCTGTTTTTT.

The chain couples TRBV15 to TRBJ2-1; D perhaps matches TRBD1 (5 bases). Trimming cost V 1 base and J 8 bases, with 21 bases left between them. The CDR3 is 17 amino acids. Looked up from germline, CDR1 is LNHNV and CDR2 is YYDKDF (reference sequence). The CDR3: CATSRANTQIEGDEQFF. The DNA of the CDR3 is TGTGCCACCAGCAGAGCGAACACACAAATAGAAGGGGATGAGCAGTTCTTC.

V gene TRBV13 combines with J gene TRBJ2-1, with a possible D match to TRBD2 (5 bases). Per the germline V gene, CDR1 is PRHDT and CDR2 is FYEKMQ (reference sequence). The CDR3 spans 17 residues. V was cut by 2 bases and J by 7 bases, with 21 bases left in between. The CDR3 coding sequence is TGTGCCAGCAGCTTATCCTTTGAGGCTAGCACGACGAATGAGCAGTTCTTC. Translated, it gives CASSLSFEASTTNEQFF.

The chain couples TRBV7-3 to TRBJ2-2; D perhaps matches TRBD1 (6 bases). V lost 4 bases and J 1 base, leaving 7 bases between the germline ends. This CDR3 is built from 14 residues. Germline assignment: CDR1 SGHTA and CDR2 FQGTGA. Here the CDR3 DNA reads TGTGCCAGCAGCTGGGGACAGAACACCGGGGAGCTGTTTTTT. This codes for CASSWGQNTGELFF.

This chain's CDR3 is CASRTNTEAFF. Written as DNA, the CDR3 is TGTGCCAGCAGAACTAACACTGAAGCTTTCTTT. The V call is TRBV2, the J call TRBJ1-1; D is unclear. Germline CDR1 and CDR2: SNHLY and FYNNEI. CDR3 size: 11 residues. V was shortened by 6 bases and J by 2 bases, with 4 bases between the two germline ends.

This CDR3 is CASSFLGDRENGELFF. In DNA, the CDR3 is TGTGCCAGCAGTTTTTTGGGGGACAGGGAGAACGGGGAGCTGTTTTTT. The V gene is TRBV27, the J gene TRBJ2-2, with 9 bases aligning to TRBD1. Germline assignment: CDR1 MNHEY and CDR2 SMNVEV (reference sequence). V gave up 3 bases and J gave up 7 bases; unmatched junction bases: 9. The CDR3 length is 16 residues.

The gene calls are TRBV7-9 and TRBJ2-7; 11 nucleotides agree with TRBD1. The CDR3 spans 14 residues. Germline loops: CDR1 SEHNR, CDR2 FQNEAQ (reference sequence). Losses at the gene ends were 5 bases for V and 5 bases for J; bases not matched to a gene: 5. The CDR3 DNA reads as TGTGCCAGCAGCCCACGGGACAGGGGGGACGAGCAGTACTTC. Protein sequence: CASSPRDRGDEQYF.

V and J are TRBV10-1 and TRBJ2-1, with unresolved D. Trimming left V 7 bases short and J 6 bases short, with 10 bases between. CDR3 length: 12 residues. CDR1 is WNHNN, CDR2 SYGVQD, per germline (reference sequence). CDR3 protein: CASTNTPNEQFF. Here the CDR3 DNA reads TGCGCCAGCACCAACACACCCAATGAGCAGTTCTTC.

This clone has just a few counts. The rearrangement uses TRBV19 and TRBJ1-4; no clear D. Trimming shortened V by 3 bases and J by 8 bases, and 7 bases separated the two germline ends. The CDR3 is made up of 12 amino acids. Germline assignment: CDR1 LNHDA and CDR2 SQIVND (reference sequence). CDR3 sequence reads: CASSILGEKLFF. The CDR3 bases are TGTGCCAGTAGTATTTTGGGCGAAAAACTGTTTTTT.

This chain uses TRBV9 with TRBJ2-5; TRBD1 or TRBD2 may be the D gene (5 bases each). Germline CDR1 is SGDLS and CDR2 is YYNGEE. The CDR3 is made up of 15 amino acids. V was cut by 0 bases and J by 5 bases, with 14 bases left in between. The CDR3, as DNA: TGTGCCAGCAGCGTAGAGGGGAGTGGGGCGGAGACCCAGTACTTC. Its protein product is CASSVEGSGAETQYF.

The chain combines TRBV6-6 with TRBJ2-7; weak D call: TRBD1 (5 bases). This CDR3 contains 14 residues. Germline loops: CDR1 MNHNY, CDR2 SVGAGI (reference sequence). V was shortened by 3 bases and J by 0 bases, with 9 bases between the two germline ends. CDR3 region: CASSYGQGSYEQYF. DNA for the CDR3: TGTGCCAGCAGTTATGGGCAGGGCTCCTACGAGCAGTACTTC.

This clone was counted between two and nine times. The chain uses TRBV7-9 and TRBJ2-4, with D hard to call. V was clipped by 4 bases and J by 8 bases, with 6 bases between them. CDR1 is SEHNR and CDR2 is FQNEAQ in the germline V gene (reference sequence). This CDR3 contains 11 residues. CDR3 sequence (DNA): TGTGCCAGCAGCTCGTCAGACATTCAGTACTTC. Protein product: CASSSSDIQYF.

The chain joins TRBV5-1 to TRBJ2-2; no clear D. Trimming shortened V by 1 base and J by 5 bases, and 12 bases separated the two germline ends. Germline CDR1 is SGHRS and CDR2 is YFSETQ. The CDR3 is 15 amino acids. The DNA for the CDR3 is TGCGCCAGCAGCTTGTCTGGGCCATTAACCGGGGAGCTGTTTTTT. Its protein product is CASSLSGPLTGELFF. The complete variable domain, with remaining parts taken from reference TRBV5-1 and TRBJ2-2, reads KAGVTQTPRYLIKTRGQQVTLSCSPISGHRSVSWYQQTPGQGLQFLFEYFSETQRNKGNFPGRFSGRQFSNSRSEMNVSTLELGDSALYLCASSLSGPLTGELFFGEGSRLTVL.

The rearrangement uses TRBV4-1 and TRBJ2-1; D assignment may be TRBD1 or TRBD2 (5 bases each). CDR1 is MGHRA, CDR2 YSYEKL, per germline. The CDR3 is 12 amino acids. V lost 0 bases and J 12 bases, leaving 9 bases between the germline ends. This CDR3 is CASSQEGVRQFF. The CDR3 nucleotides are TGCGCCAGCAGCCAAGAGGGGGTAAGGCAGTTCTTC.

The rearrangement uses TRBV19 and TRBJ2-1; TRBD2 matches 7 bases. Germline V gene data show CDR1 as LNHDA and CDR2 as SQIVND (reference sequence). The CDR3 spans 16 residues. The V segment lost 7 bases and the J segment 5 bases; nucleotides outside the gene matches: 14. Here the CDR3 reads CASTPVWREWDNEQFF. Here the CDR3 DNA reads TGTGCCAGTACGCCAGTCTGGCGGGAGTGGGACAATGAGCAGTTCTTC.